The 5 T cell receptor beta chains in this list originate from one sample, sequenced in a study of T cells in Graves' hyperthyroidism and ophthalmopathy. Using RNA transcripts as the source, TCR beta CDR3 regions were amplified. When the TCR CDR3 underwent first-round RT-PCR, the HTBI primer set was used. A single record per CDR3 protein comes from TCRdb applying MiXCR to the multiplex PCR reads. Counted here are 480,000 or so distinct CDR3 sequences, 46% occurring once; the ten biggest clones make up 35% to 50%. The source material was peripheral blood or thyroid tissue (not recorded which). These receptors came from an adult woman with Graves' disease, either hyperthyroidism or ophthalmopathy (not recorded which).

The rearrangement uses TRBV10-1 and TRBJ1-2; D remains ambiguous. CDR1 and CDR2 (germline): WNHNN, SYGVQD (reference sequence). V was cut by 7 bases and J by 4 bases, with 13 bases left in between. The length of the CDR3 is 13 residues. Here the CDR3 reads CASKRGASYGYTF. In DNA form, the CDR3 reads TGCGCCAGCAAACGTGGAGCTAGCTATGGCTACACCTTC.

A note on this clonotype: This may be a read error: a much more frequent sequence differs by one nucleotide. The CDR3 here is CSASPTGGRFGTQYF. The DNA of the CDR3 is TGCAGTGCCTCCCCGACTGGCGGGAGGTTTGGAACCCAGTACTTC. V gene TRBV20-1 combines with J gene TRBJ2-5; 8 bases match TRBD2. Germline V gene lookup returns CDR1 DFQATT and CDR2 SNEGSKA (reference sequence). This CDR3 region has 15 residues. V trimming: 6 bases; J trimming: 8 bases; junction bases outside the gene matches: 17.

This clonotype appeared a single time. V gene TRBV7-2 combines with J gene TRBJ2-6; D is perhaps TRBD1 (7 bases). The CDR3 extends over 13 amino acids. With 5 bases removed from V and 9 bases from J, the gap between germline ends came to 11 bases. Germline values: CDR1 SGHTA, CDR2 FQGNSA. CDR3 sequence reads: CASSAGQLNVLTF. In DNA form, the CDR3 reads TGTGCCAGCAGCGCGGGACAGCTCAACGTCCTGACTTTC. The full variable domain, with the rest looked up from reference TRBV7-2 and TRBJ2-6, is GAGVSQSPSNKVTEKGKDVELRCDPISGHTALYWYRQSLGQGLEFLIYFQGNSAPDKSGLPSDRFSAERTGGSVSTLTIQRTQQEDSAVYLCASSAGQLNVLTFGAGSRLTVL.

At least ten counts were recorded for this clonotype. The chain uses TRBV5-1 and TRBJ2-2; the D is unclear. This CDR3 contains 11 residues. CDR1 SGHRS and CDR2 YFSETQ come from the germline V gene. Trimming shortened V by 4 bases and J by 3 bases, and 1 base separated the two germline ends. In nucleotides, the CDR3 is TGCGCCAGCAGCGACACCGGGGAGCTGTTTTTT. Encoded protein: CASSDTGELFF.

The CDR3 sequence is CASSPGREGNQPQHF. The CDR3 DNA reads as TGTGCCAGCAGCCCCGGTCGGGAGGGCAATCAGCCCCAGCATTTT. The gene calls are TRBV7-9 and TRBJ1-5, with D hard to call. The germline V gene has CDR1 SEHNR and CDR2 FQNEAQ (reference sequence). V gave up 5 bases and J gave up 2 bases, with 13 bases separating them. The CDR3 contains 15 residues.